A selection of T cell receptor beta chains follows, all from one sample in a study of T cells after yellow fever vaccination. Via MiXCR, TCRdb re-called the 5' RACE reads, giving one row per CDR3 protein. The table includes about 340,000 distinct CDR3 sequences, 8.7% detected once. Sequencing used PBMCs, obtained on the day of the first yellow fever vaccination. These TCRs come from a man between 18 and 35 years old who received the YFV17D yellow fever vaccine. The CDR3 runs from the conserved cysteine through the conserved F or W. Fields, in order: D gene, J gene, V gene, clone size, CDR3 protein, CDR3 DNA. A D gene is named only where the DNA matches it firmly. Clone size is stated in some rows and not others, as once, few, many or a class when expanded.

-,TRBJ2-2,TRBV24-1,many,CATSDPGARGTGELFF,TGTGCCACCAGTGACCCTGGAGCCCGCGGCACCGGGGAGCTGTTTTTT
TRBD1,TRBJ1-2,TRBV12-3/TRBV12-4,few,CASQGQALNGYTF,TGTGCCAGCCAGGGACAGGCGCTTAATGGCTACACCTTC
-,TRBJ2-1,TRBV20-1,-,CSASGDSYNEQFF,TGCAGTGCGTCGGGGGACTCCTACAATGAGCAGTTCTTC
-,TRBJ1-2,TRBV7-3,-,CASSPSGRAAANYGYTF,TGTGCCAGCAGCCCTTCCGGCCGGGCTGCAGCTAACTATGGCTACACCTTC
-,TRBJ1-2,TRBV4-1,few,CASSQGEGGYGYTF,TGCGCCAGCAGCCAAGGTGAAGGGGGCTATGGCTACACCTTC
TRBD1,TRBJ2-1,TRBV4-1,-,CASSLQDRGSSYNEQFF,TGCGCCAGCAGCCTCCAGGACAGGGGGAGCTCCTACAATGAGCAGTTCTTC
-,TRBJ1-5,TRBV19,-,CASSNGYSNQPQHF,TGTGCCAGTAGTAACGGATATAGCAATCAGCCCCAGCATTTT
TRBD2,TRBJ2-3,TRBV9,many,CASSRRGGGTDTQYF,TGTGCCAGCAGCAGGCGGGGGGGCGGGACAGATACGCAGTATTTT
-,TRBJ1-2,TRBV5-5,few,CASSIQEFYGYTF,TGTGCCAGCAGCATACAGGAGTTCTATGGCTACACCTTC
-,TRBJ2-3,TRBV29-1,many,CSVEEGLAMDTQYF,TGCAGCGTTGAAGAAGGGCTAGCCATGGATACGCAGTATTTT
TRBD2,TRBJ2-3,TRBV5-4,-,CASSLVIGGDTDTQYF,TGTGCCAGCAGCTTGGTTATCGGGGGGGACACAGATACGCAGTATTTT
TRBD1,TRBJ1-2,TRBV7-2,many,CASSRTGTGVNYGYTF,TGTGCCAGCAGCCGCACCGGGACAGGAGTCAACTATGGCTACACCTTC
-,TRBJ2-1,TRBV6-6,-,CASSPGAAGQFF,TGTGCCAGCAGCCCGGGGGCGGCGGGGCAGTTCTTC
TRBD2,TRBJ2-1,TRBV6-5,many,CASSYSPSGGRNEQFF,TGTGCCAGCAGTTACAGTCCGAGCGGGGGTCGCAATGAGCAGTTCTTC
-,TRBJ1-4,TRBV11-2,few,CASSPAPRGATNEKLFF,TGTGCCAGCAGCCCCGCCCCTCGGGGGGCAACTAATGAAAAACTGTTTTTT